This record looks at one TCR beta chain sequence and its context. The specificity of this receptor is unknown. For every CD8+ T cell subset, fewer than 350,000 cells were flow-sorted straight into RLT lysis buffer, and each subset was sorted in triplicate. To exclude memory contaminants, naive CD8+ T cells were stringently defined as CD45RO-CCR7+CD27+CD95-. Standard density gradient centrifugation was used to isolate peripheral blood mononuclear cells from buffy coats. A FACSAria III was used to flow-sort naive CXCR3-negative and CXCR3-positive CD8+ T cells. Total RNA was extracted from sorted cells with an RNeasy Mini Kit. These data originate in a study of CXCR3-negative and CXCR3-positive naive CD8 T cells (dated by TCRdb to between 2018 and 2021). Regarding the complete study: In total, some 140 million TRB reads were obtained, corresponding to roughly 1.5 +/- 0.3 million reads per library. Naive subsets from about 5 donors and memory cells from 3 donors were included in the TRBV-TRBJ cluster analysis. Diversity and physicochemical repertoire analyses were performed on about 12 donors pooled from two independent experiments.

Taken from cysteine to phenylalanine, the CDR3 has 12 residues. This entry has no DNA. Looking up the germline V gene (reference sequence) yields CDR1 LGHDT and CDR2 YNNKEL. The study at large found these results: Compared with CXCR3-negative naive cells, CXCR3-positive naive cells had TRB CDR3s with higher hydrophobicity (lower Kidera factor 4), lower energy, and higher strength and volume indices. Repertoire diversity was comparably high in both naive subsets but much lower in memory CD8+ T cells. Freshly isolated PBMCs were used for most assays because CXCR3 expression went down partially after cryopreservation. Because surface CD5, which has been linked to self-reactivity in mice, was comparable between naive subsets, TCR interaction strength was also inferred from TRB CDR3 physicochemical properties. TRBV-TRBJ usage was similar between naive CXCR3-negative and CXCR3-positive cells from the same donor, while memory cells showed distinct patterns.

The sample was run on a NextSeq 550. The Human TCR Profiling Kit (MiLaboratory) was used to prepare UMI-labeled 5' RACE TRB cDNA libraries. cDNA synthesis used the entire amount of extracted RNA, and PCR amplification then used the entire amount of cDNA produced. The libraries were made side by side, with each library going through the same number of PCR cycles. Under the source paper's analysis protocol: With a minimum of two reads required per UMI, MIGEC and MiXCR pulled out about 52,000 +/- 9,100 unique UMI-labeled TRB cDNA molecules from each library. An average of approximately 40,000 +/- 10,000 functional in-frame TRB CDR3 nucleotide clonotypes without stop codons was found per library. Diversity metrics, including normalized Shannon-Wiener and Chao1, were computed in VDJtools after downsampling to 5000 UMI-labeled TRB molecules per sample. For the central five CDR3 residues, VDJtools calculated physicochemical properties weighted by clonotype size, namely interaction energy, strength, volume and Kidera factor 4. Once TCRdb had reprocessed the reads, it stored one entry per CDR3 protein sequence and supplied no DNA. TCRdb assigned the V and J calls; the authors' analysis was not used. This sample's table lists 120,000 to 150,000 distinct CDR3 sequences. Jointly, the top ten make up 0.25% to 0.3% of the sample.

Input material: naive CXCR3+ CD8+ T cells from blood. Sample cell subset or site, as interpreted from the label and publication: CD45RO-CCR7+CD27+CD95- naive CD8+ T cells expressing CXCR3 (TNR3+). The sequence derives from a human donor in good health. Some clones in this sample may be carry-over from other donors' samples. Recombination joined TRBV3-1 with TRBJ2-2. The CDR3 region has the sequence CASSYNTGELFF.